This TCR beta chain is from a study of yellow fever vaccine responses in identical twins (dated 2018 in TCRdb). About the investigation overall: Focusing on identical twins, the study followed the T cell clones that responded to the vaccine, and did so with precision.

Measured from the cysteine to the phenylalanine, the CDR3 is 16 residues long. Just the 48-base CDR3 DNA is kept, in frame starting at base 1. CDR1 MNHEY and CDR2 SVGAGI are derived from the germline V gene. V and J are truncated by 0 bases and 1 base respectively, leaving an intervening sequence of 12 bases. Library method: RT-PCR. Sequencing was carried out with an Illumina HiSeq 2500. TCRdb reran the public reads through fastp at Q25 and MiXCR, keeping productive beta chains. Each CDR3 protein gets just one entry, which takes the most common genes and DNA from the rows behind it. Present in this sample are about 2,500 distinct CDR3 sequences, 75% to 90% of which were seen just once. The ten largest clones capture about 1.9% of the sample. What the authors observed across the whole study: The authors reported that the T cell response to vaccination in identical twins appeared partly convergent and partly personalized.

The table lists this clonotype with a few counts. Its antigen is not yet known. Within one base of it there is no much larger clone, and no base qualities were kept. The source of this sequence is a female donor who received the yellow fever vaccine. Specimen: T cells from blood (PBMCs), unsorted or a sorted subset (not recorded which), collected before or after yellow fever vaccination (not recorded which). This chain joins TRBV6-5 to TRBJ1-1; perhaps TRBD1 is the D gene, with 6 bases matching. The DNA reads as follows: TGTGCCAGCAGTTACTCGTCAGGGGTAAGGAACACTGAAGCTTTCTTT. Translated, this is CASSYSSGVRNTEAFF.